This T cell receptor beta chain originates from a study of shared clonotypes between healthy human individuals. The assay was immunoSEQ multiplex PCR, and TCRdb's table has in-frame clones only and misses some. The sample yields about 2.3 million clones, just under 95% seen once. V lost 5 bases and J lost 5, with 12 bases in between. The CDR3 is 14 residues long. Germline V gene lookup returns CDR1 LNHDA and CDR2 SQIVND (reference sequence). The J gene is TRBJ1-4, the V gene TRBV19; possibly TRBD1 for D (5 bases). The receptor was derived from a man aged 18 to 29 in good health. Some clones in this sample may be carry-over from other donors' samples. The sample comprised naive CD4+ T cells from PBMCs. Subset reported: CD45RA+ positively selected. The CDR3 DNA reads as TGTGCCAGTAGTGTGCGGGGCGGAAATGAAAAACTGTTTTTT. Amino acids: CASSVRGGNEKLFF.